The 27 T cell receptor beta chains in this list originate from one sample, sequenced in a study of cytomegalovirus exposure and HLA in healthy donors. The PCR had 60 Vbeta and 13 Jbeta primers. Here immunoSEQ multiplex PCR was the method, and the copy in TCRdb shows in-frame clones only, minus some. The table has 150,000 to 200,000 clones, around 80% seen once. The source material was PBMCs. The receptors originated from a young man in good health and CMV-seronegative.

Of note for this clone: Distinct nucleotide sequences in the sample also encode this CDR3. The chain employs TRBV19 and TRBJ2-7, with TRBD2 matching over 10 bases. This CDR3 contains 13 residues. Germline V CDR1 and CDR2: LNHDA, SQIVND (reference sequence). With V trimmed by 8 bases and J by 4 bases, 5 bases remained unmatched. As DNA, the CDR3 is TGTGCCAGTCGTCTAGCGGGAGATTACGAGCAGTACTTC. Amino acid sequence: CASRLAGDYEQYF.

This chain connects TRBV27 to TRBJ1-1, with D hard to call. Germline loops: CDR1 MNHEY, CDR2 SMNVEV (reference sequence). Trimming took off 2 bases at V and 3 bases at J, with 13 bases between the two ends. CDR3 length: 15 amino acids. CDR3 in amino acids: CASSLNVASYTEAFF. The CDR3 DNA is TGTGCCAGCAGTTTAAATGTAGCAAGCTACACTGAAGCTTTCTTT.

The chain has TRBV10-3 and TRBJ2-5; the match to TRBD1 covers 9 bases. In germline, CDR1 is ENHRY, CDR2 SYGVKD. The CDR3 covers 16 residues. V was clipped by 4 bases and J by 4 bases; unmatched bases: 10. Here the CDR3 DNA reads TGTGCCATCAGTGGGACTTTTACAGGGGGCGGAGAGACCCAGTACTTC. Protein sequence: CAISGTFTGGGETQYF.

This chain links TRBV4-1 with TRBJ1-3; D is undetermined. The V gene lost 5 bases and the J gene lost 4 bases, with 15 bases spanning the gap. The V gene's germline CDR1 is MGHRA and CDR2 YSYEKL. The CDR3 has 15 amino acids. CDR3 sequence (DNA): TGCGCCAGCAGCTTTGACGCCGCGGGGGGAAACACCATATATTTT. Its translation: CASSFDAAGGNTIYF.

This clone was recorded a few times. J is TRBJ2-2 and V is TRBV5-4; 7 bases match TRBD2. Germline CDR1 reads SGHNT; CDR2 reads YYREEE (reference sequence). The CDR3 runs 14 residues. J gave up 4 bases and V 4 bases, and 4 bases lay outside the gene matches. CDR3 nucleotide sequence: TGTGCCAGCAGCGGCGGGAGTGGCACCGGGGAGCTGTTTTTT. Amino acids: CASSGGSGTGELFF.

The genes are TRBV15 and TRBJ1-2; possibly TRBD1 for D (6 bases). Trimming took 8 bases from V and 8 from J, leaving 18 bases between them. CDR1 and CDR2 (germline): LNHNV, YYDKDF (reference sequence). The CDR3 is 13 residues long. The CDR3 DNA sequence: TGTGCCACCGACTTTGGGGACAAGAGAGGCTACACCTTC. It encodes CATDFGDKRGYTF. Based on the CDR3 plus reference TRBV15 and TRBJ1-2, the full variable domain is DAMVIQNPRYQVTQFGKPVTLSCSQTLNHNVMYWYQQKSSQAPKLLFHYYDKDFNNEADTPDNFQSRRPNTSFCFLDIRSPGLGDTAMYLCATDFGDKRGYTFGSGTRLTVV.

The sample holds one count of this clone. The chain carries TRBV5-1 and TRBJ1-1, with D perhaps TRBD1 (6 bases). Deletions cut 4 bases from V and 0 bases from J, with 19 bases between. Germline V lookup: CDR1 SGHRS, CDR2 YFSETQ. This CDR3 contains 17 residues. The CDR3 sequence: CASSPRTGTLMNTEAFF. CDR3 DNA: TGCGCCAGCAGCCCGCGAACCGGGACACTTATGAACACTGAAGCTTTCTTT. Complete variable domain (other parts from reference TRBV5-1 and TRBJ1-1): KAGVTQTPRYLIKTRGQQVTLSCSPISGHRSVSWYQQTPGQGLQFLFEYFSETQRNKGNFPGRFSGRQFSNSRSEMNVSTLELGDSALYLCASSPRTGTLMNTEAFFGQGTRLTVV.

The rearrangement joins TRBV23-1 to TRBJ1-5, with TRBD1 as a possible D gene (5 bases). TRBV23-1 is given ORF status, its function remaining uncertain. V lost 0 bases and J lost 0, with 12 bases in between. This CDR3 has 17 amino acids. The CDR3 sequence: CASSQSQQDYSNQPQHF. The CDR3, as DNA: TGCGCCAGCAGTCAATCGCAACAGGACTATAGCAATCAGCCCCAGCATTTT.

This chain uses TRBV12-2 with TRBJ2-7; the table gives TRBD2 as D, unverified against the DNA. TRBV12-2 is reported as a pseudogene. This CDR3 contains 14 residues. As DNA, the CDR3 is TGTGCAAGTCGCTCAACTAGCGAATCCTACGAGCAGTACTTC. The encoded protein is CASRSTSESYEQYF.

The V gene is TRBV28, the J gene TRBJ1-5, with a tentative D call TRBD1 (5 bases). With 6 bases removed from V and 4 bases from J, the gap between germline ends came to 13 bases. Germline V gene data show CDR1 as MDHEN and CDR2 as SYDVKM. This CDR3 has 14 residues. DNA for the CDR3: TGTGCCAGCAGAGCCGACAGAGCGAATCAGCCCCAGCATTTT. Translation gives CASRADRANQPQHF.

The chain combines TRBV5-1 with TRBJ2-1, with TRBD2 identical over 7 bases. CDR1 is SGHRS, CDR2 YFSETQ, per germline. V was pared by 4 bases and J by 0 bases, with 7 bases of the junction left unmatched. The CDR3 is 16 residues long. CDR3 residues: CASSGTSASSYNEQFF. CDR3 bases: TGCGCCAGCAGCGGCACTAGCGCGAGCTCCTACAATGAGCAGTTCTTC.

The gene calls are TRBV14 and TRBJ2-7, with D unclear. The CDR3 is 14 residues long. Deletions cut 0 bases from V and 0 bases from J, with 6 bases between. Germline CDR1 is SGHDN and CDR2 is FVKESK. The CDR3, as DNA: TGTGCCAGCAGCCAAGATGGGCTCTCCTACGAGCAGTACTTC. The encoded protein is CASSQDGLSYEQYF.

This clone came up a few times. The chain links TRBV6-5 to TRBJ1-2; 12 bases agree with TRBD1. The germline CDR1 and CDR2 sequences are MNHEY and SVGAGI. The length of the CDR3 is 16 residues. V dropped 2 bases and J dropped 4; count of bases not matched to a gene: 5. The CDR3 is CASSYGTGGHGYGYTF. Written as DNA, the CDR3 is TGTGCCAGCAGTTACGGGACAGGGGGCCACGGCTATGGCTACACCTTC.

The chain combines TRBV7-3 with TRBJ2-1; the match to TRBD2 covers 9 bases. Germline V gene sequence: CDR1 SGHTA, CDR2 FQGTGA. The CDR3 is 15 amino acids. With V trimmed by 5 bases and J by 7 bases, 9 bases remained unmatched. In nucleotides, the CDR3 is TGTGCCAGCAGCCCTCGAGCTAGCGGGATGAATGAGCAGTTCTTC. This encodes CASSPRASGMNEQFF.

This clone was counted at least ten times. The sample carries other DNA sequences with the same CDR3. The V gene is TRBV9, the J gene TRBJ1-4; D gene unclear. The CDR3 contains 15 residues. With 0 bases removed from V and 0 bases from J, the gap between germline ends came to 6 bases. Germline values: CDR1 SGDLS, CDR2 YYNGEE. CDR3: CASSVGGSTNEKLFF. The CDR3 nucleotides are TGTGCCAGCAGCGTAGGAGGGTCAACTAATGAAAAACTGTTTTTT.

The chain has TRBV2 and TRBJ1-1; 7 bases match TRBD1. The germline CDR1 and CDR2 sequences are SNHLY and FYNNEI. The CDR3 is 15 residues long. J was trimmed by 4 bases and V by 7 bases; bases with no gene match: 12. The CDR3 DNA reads TGTGCCAGCACCGATCTAGACAGGGTGGGCACTGAAGCTTTCTTT. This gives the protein CASTDLDRVGTEAFF.

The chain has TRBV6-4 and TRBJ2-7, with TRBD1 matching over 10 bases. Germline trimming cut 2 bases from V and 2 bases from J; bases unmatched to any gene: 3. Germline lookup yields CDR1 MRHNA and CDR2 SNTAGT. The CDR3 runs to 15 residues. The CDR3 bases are TGTGCCAGCAGTGACCCCGACAGGGGGCCCTACGAGCAGTACTTC. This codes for CASSDPDRGPYEQYF.

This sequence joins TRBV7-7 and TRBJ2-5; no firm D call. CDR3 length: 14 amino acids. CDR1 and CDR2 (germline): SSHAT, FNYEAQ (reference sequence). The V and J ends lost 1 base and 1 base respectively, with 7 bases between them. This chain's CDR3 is CASSLGPGQETQYF. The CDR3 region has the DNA TGTGCCAGCAGCTTAGGACCAGGCCAAGAGACCCAGTACTTC.

The DNA for the CDR3 is TGCGCCAGCAGTGAGAAAGTAGCGGGAGGTCGGGATGAGCAGTTCTTC. It specifies CASSEKVAGGRDEQFF. The V and J genes are TRBV10-1 and TRBJ2-1; 10 bases fit TRBD2. CDR1 and CDR2 from the germline V gene are WNHNN and SYGVQD (reference sequence). The CDR3 length is 16 residues. The ends lost 2 bases at V and 8 bases at J; junction bases unmatched: 9.

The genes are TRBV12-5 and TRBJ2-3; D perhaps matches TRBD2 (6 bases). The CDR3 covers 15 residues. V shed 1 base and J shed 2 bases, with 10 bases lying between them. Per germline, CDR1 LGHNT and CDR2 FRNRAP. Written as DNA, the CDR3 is TGTGCTAGTGGTTTGGGGTCTAGCGACACAGATACGCAGTATTTT. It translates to CASGLGSSDTDTQYF.

In DNA, the CDR3 is TGTGCCAGCAGCTTGGGGGACAGGACGTACGAGCAGTACTTC. It encodes CASSLGDRTYEQYF. The chain uses TRBV5-5 and TRBJ2-7, with 8 positions matching TRBD1. This CDR3 is 14 amino acids long. V trimming: 0 bases; J trimming: 4 bases; junction bases outside the gene matches: 3. Germline V gene data show CDR1 as SGHKS and CDR2 as YYEKEE (reference sequence).

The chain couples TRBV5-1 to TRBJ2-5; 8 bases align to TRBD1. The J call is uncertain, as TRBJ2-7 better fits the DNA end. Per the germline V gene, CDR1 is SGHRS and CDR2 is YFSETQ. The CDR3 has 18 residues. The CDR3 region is CASSLGAGGGDISYEQYF. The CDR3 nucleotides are TGCGCCAGCAGCTTGGGAGCAGGGGGCGGAGATATTTCCTACGAGCAGTACTTC.

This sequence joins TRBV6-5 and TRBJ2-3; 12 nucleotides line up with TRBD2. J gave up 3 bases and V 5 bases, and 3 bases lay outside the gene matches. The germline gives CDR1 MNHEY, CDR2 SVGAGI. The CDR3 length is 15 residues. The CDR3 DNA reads TGTGCCAGCAGTCTAGCGGGAGGGCCAACAGATACGCAGTATTTT. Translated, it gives CASSLAGGPTDTQYF.

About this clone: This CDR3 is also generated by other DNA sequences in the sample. CDR3 in DNA: TGCAGTCCCGGTGGCTACACCTTC. Translating it yields CSPGGYTF. The rearrangement uses TRBV20-1 and TRBJ1-2; D not certain. Germline V gene data show CDR1 as DFQATT and CDR2 as SNEGSKA (reference sequence). Trimming cost V 8 bases and J 7 bases, with 5 bases left between them. The CDR3 is 8 residues long.

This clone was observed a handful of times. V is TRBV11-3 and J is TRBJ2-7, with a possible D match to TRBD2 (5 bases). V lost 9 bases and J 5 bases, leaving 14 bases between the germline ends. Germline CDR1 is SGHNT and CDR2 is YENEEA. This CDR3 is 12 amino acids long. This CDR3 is CARRGSGNEQYF. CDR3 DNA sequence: TGTGCCAGGAGAGGGTCTGGGAACGAGCAGTACTTC. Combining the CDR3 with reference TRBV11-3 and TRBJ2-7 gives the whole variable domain EAGVVQSPRYKIIEKKQPVAFWCNPISGHNTLYWYLQNLGQGPELLIRYENEEAVDDSQLPKDRFSAERLKGVDSTLKIQPAELGDSAVYLCARRGSGNEQYFGPGTRLTVT.

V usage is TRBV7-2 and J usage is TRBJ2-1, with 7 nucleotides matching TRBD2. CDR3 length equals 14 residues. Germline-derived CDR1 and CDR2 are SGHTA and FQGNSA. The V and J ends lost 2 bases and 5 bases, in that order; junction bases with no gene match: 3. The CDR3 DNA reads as TGTGCCAGCAGCTTACCGGGACTACACAATGAGCAGTTCTTC. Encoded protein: CASSLPGLHNEQFF.

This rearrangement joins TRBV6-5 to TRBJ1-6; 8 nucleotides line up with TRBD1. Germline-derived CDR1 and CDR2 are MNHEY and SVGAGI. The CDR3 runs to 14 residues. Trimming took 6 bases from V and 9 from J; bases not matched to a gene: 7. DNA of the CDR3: TGTGCCAGCAGGCTGACAGGGGAAGGTTCACCCCTCCACTTT. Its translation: CASRLTGEGSPLHF.